The 17 T cell receptor beta chains below all came from one sample that was sequenced in a study of long-term antiretroviral therapy in people with HIV. immunoSEQ v3.0 was run at survey level. The protocol was immunoSEQ multiplex PCR, while the TCRdb copy is restricted to in-frame clones and leaves out a portion. Of 20,000 to 25,000 clones in the sample, about 72% were seen once. Sequenced material: unsorted PBMCs, taken roughly 21 months before starting antiretroviral therapy. The origin of the receptors is a woman aged 40 to 55 with HIV.

The sample holds a few counts of this clone. The V gene is TRBV5-4, the J gene TRBJ2-2; D gene uncertain. The V end was cut by 4 bases, the J end by 0 bases, with 10 bases between. CDR1 is SGHNT, CDR2 YYREEE, per germline (reference sequence). This CDR3 is built from 15 residues. CDR3 sequence reads: CASSGGRTNTGELFF. DNA for the CDR3: TGTGCCAGCAGCGGCGGACGAACGAACACCGGGGAGCTGTTTTTT.

The rearrangement links TRBV19 to TRBJ1-1; no reliable D call. The V gene's germline CDR1 is LNHDA and CDR2 SQIVND (reference sequence). This CDR3 is 14 amino acids long. Trimming removed 3 bases at V and 5 bases at J, with 13 bases between. The CDR3 DNA follows: TGTGCCAGTAGTATTGGTCGGGGAATTACTGAAGCTTTCTTT. Its translation is CASSIGRGITEAFF.

This clone was observed a single time. The chain uses TRBV11-2 and TRBJ1-1; D uncertain. Germline V gene data show CDR1 as SGHAT and CDR2 as FQNNGV. This CDR3 region has 12 residues. V was pared by 1 base and J by 5 bases, with 5 bases between. Here the CDR3 reads CASSLVRTEAFF. Here the CDR3 DNA reads TGTGCCAGCAGCTTAGTGAGAACTGAAGCTTTCTTT.

The chain joins TRBV15 to TRBJ2-3; 9 bases align to TRBD1. V was clipped by 6 bases and J by 6 bases; unmatched bases: 7. Germline-derived CDR1 and CDR2 are LNHNV and YYDKDF (reference sequence). The CDR3 has 14 amino acids. CDR3 DNA: TGTGCCACCAGTACAGGGGGCGCGGGGGATACGCAGTATTTT. Its protein product is CATSTGGAGDTQYF.

This clone turned up a few times. V and J are TRBV7-9 and TRBJ2-1, with 9 positions matching TRBD1. The V segment lost 1 base and the J segment 8 bases; nucleotides outside the gene matches: 6. Germline-derived CDR1 and CDR2 are SEHNR and FQNEAQ (reference sequence). This CDR3 is built from 15 residues. The CDR3: CASSLVGTGLHEQFF. As DNA, the CDR3 is TGTGCCAGCAGCTTAGTCGGGACAGGGCTTCATGAGCAGTTCTTC. Drawing the rest from reference TRBV7-9 and TRBJ2-1, the complete variable domain is DTGVSQNPRHKITKRGQNVTFRCDPISEHNRLYWYRQTLGQGPEFLTYFQNEAQLEKSRLLSDRFSAERPKGSFSTLEIQRTEQGDSAMYLCASSLVGTGLHEQFFGPGTRLTVL.

The chain joins TRBV7-9 to TRBJ2-1; TRBD2 agrees at 8 bases. V lost 5 bases and J lost 6; bases outside the gene matches: 12. The CDR3 length is 16 residues. CDR1 SEHNR and CDR2 FQNEAQ come from the germline V gene (reference sequence). The CDR3 region is CASSPPPGGLFNEQFF. CDR3 in DNA: TGTGCCAGCAGCCCCCCCCCGGGAGGGCTATTCAATGAGCAGTTCTTC.

This chain joins TRBV6-6 and TRBJ2-3; 13 positions match TRBD2. V shed 6 bases, J shed 5 bases, and the junction held 5 bases outside the gene matches. The CDR3 is 15 amino acids. In germline, CDR1 is MNHNY, CDR2 SVGAGI (reference sequence). This CDR3 is CASRLAGGPVDTQYF. DNA for the CDR3: TGTGCCAGCAGACTAGCGGGAGGGCCAGTAGATACGCAGTATTTT.

This clone was counted between two and nine times. V and J are TRBV2 and TRBJ2-7, with 7 bases aligning to TRBD2. Germline assignment: CDR1 SNHLY and CDR2 FYNNEI. V shed 6 bases and J 2 bases; nucleotides not matched to a gene: 4. CDR3 length: 13 amino acids. The CDR3 DNA follows: TGTGCCAGCAGGGACGGACTAGCCTACGAGCAGTACTTC. It is translated as CASRDGLAYEQYF.

The chain has TRBV2 and TRBJ2-6; D is unclear. The V end was cut by 5 bases, the J end by 0 bases, with 5 bases between. Looked up from germline, CDR1 is SNHLY and CDR2 is FYNNEI. The CDR3 sequence is 14 residues long. In DNA form, the CDR3 reads TGTGCCAGCAGTCGGGTCTCTGGGGCCAACGTCCTGACTTTC. Translating gives CASSRVSGANVLTF. The variable domain in full, with the rest retrieved from reference TRBV2 and TRBJ2-6, is EPEVTQTPSHQVTQMGQEVILRCVPISNHLYFYWYRQILGQKVEFLVSFYNNEISEKSEIFDDQFSVERPDGSNFTLKIRSTKLEDSAMYFCASSRVSGANVLTFGAGSRLTVL.

The chain couples TRBV5-5 to TRBJ1-4, with 9 bases aligning to TRBD1. The CDR3 consists of 15 residues. V trimming: 2 bases; J trimming: 7 bases; junction bases outside the gene matches: 6. Germline CDR1 reads SGHKS; CDR2 reads YYEKEE (reference sequence). CDR3 in DNA: TGTGCCAGCAGCTTTCCGGGACAGGGCTTTGAAAAACTGTTTTTT. Translating gives CASSFPGQGFEKLFF.

This rearrangement joins TRBV5-6 to TRBJ2-5; TRBD1 matches 8 bases. Germline V CDR1 and CDR2: SGHDT, YYEEEE. The CDR3 has 14 amino acids. With 4 bases clipped from V and 5 bases from J, the junction kept 7 bases outside the gene matches. The CDR3 DNA reads TGTGCCAGCAGCCAGGGGGCAGGGGGGGAGACCCAGTACTTC. Translating gives CASSQGAGGETQYF.

This clone has a single count. The chain joins TRBV2 to TRBJ2-4, with D possibly TRBD1 on 6 matching bases. This CDR3 spans 21 amino acids. V was shortened by 5 bases and J by 1 base, with 30 bases between the two germline ends. Germline V CDR1 and CDR2: SNHLY, FYNNEI. The CDR3 DNA sequence: TGTGCCAGCAGTCCGGACCCCAACGCATACACAGGGCGTCGGGCCAAAAACATTCAGTACTTC. It codes for CASSPDPNAYTGRRAKNIQYF.

This chain uses TRBV30 with TRBJ1-2; TRBD1 matches at 7 bases. The CDR3 has 15 amino acids. V shed 0 bases, J shed 6 bases, and the junction held 10 bases outside the gene matches. Germline values: CDR1 GTSNPN, CDR2 SVGIG (reference sequence). CDR3 sequence: CAWSVTSRGNHGYTF. The CDR3 DNA sequence: TGTGCCTGGAGTGTTACCAGCAGGGGGAACCATGGCTACACCTTC.

The chain has TRBV7-7 and TRBJ2-5; D may be TRBD1 (6 bases). V was cut by 2 bases and J by 4 bases, with 11 bases left in between. The CDR3 totals 14 residues. Per the germline V gene, CDR1 is SSHAT and CDR2 is FNYEAQ (reference sequence). The CDR3 spells CASSLRARGETQYF. CDR3 sequence (DNA): TGTGCCAGCAGCTTACGAGCCAGGGGAGAGACCCAGTACTTC.

The V and J genes are TRBV19 and TRBJ1-2, with D possibly matching TRBD1 (5 bases). Looked up from germline, CDR1 is LNHDA and CDR2 is SQIVND (reference sequence). Deletions cut 6 bases from V and 4 bases from J, with 15 bases between. This CDR3 region has 14 residues. The CDR3 sequence is CASRYPSGAYGYTF. CDR3 sequence (DNA): TGTGCCAGTAGATACCCTTCTGGGGCCTATGGCTACACCTTC.

The genes are TRBV5-6 and TRBJ2-3, with a tentative D call TRBD2 (6 bases). Germline values: CDR1 SGHDT, CDR2 YYEEEE. There are 15 residues in the CDR3. The V end lost 3 bases, the J end lost 0 bases, and 11 bases lay between the germline ends. The CDR3 loop is CASSSGVRSTDTQYF. DNA for the CDR3: TGTGCCAGCAGCTCGGGGGTTAGGAGCACAGATACGCAGTATTTT.

This clone appeared a single time. V is TRBV13 and J is TRBJ1-1, with D unclear. This CDR3 region has 12 residues. The germline V and J ends were trimmed by 3 bases and 4 bases, with 6 bases remaining between them. Looked up from germline, CDR1 is PRHDT and CDR2 is FYEKMQ (reference sequence). The CDR3 sequence: CASSFRGTEAFF. CDR3 in DNA: TGTGCCAGCAGCTTCCGGGGCACTGAAGCTTTCTTT.